This T cell receptor beta chain emerged from a study of shared clonotypes between healthy human individuals. At the level of the study: CD4 naive and CD4 memory each took three plates per donor, while CD8 naive took two and CD8 memory one.

Sorted-subset replicate PCRs used 150 to 200 ng of genomic DNA. This amount corresponded to about 30,000 T cell genomes. Per the original data handling: Quality scores were absent from the junction-only immunoSEQ sequences, so filtering differed. The protocol was immunoSEQ multiplex PCR, while the TCRdb copy is restricted to in-frame clones and leaves out a portion. The DNA was the basis for D and trimming; V, J and clone size are from that table. The sample includes 150,000 to 200,000 clones, 90% to 95% of them seen just once. General observations from the study: Naive CD4 clonotype sharing across a few donors was 4.5% to 6%.

CDR3 length: 14 residues. Germline V gene sequence: CDR1 MNHEY, CDR2 SVGAGI. Trimming took off 4 bases at V and 1 base at J, with 7 bases between the two ends. As regards this clone: The antigen is undetermined.

The sequenced sample consisted of naive CD4+ T cells sorted from blood. Sample subset: CD45RA+ positively selected. The chain recombines TRBV6-5 with TRBJ1-4, with D possibly TRBD1 on 5 matching bases. The clonotype originates from a woman in her twenties or thirties in good health. The CDR3 sequence: CASSSGRTNEKLFF. For the CDR3, the DNA is TGTGCCAGCAGTTCAGGGAGAACTAATGAAAAACTGTTTTTT.